Shown below are 19 T cell receptor beta chains from a single sample sequenced in a study of T cell responses to AZD1222 COVID-19 vaccine (TCRdb year 2021). Library preparation used the immunoSEQ multiplex PCR assay. TCRdb obtained this table from immuneACCESS and retained in-frame rearrangements with V and J assigned. These tables miss some clones; where compared with another copy, unresolved V genes account for less than half of the shortfall, and the remainder is unexplained. The sample table lists 100,000 to 150,000 clones, approximately 91% of them with a count of one. Around 0.98% of the sample is in the top ten clones. What this sample's time point label stands for: about 28 days (+/-7) after the second vaccine dose. Sequenced material: peripheral blood, taken 28 days after the second AZD1222 dose. These TCRs come from an adult who received the AZD1222 COVID-19 vaccine.

The chain couples TRBV18 to TRBJ1-5; unclear D gene. This CDR3 has 14 amino acids. Germline assignment: CDR1 KGHSH and CDR2 LQKENI. With 3 bases removed from V and 5 bases from J, the gap between germline ends came to 11 bases. CDR3 sequence reads: CASSPGYSDQPQHF. In DNA, the CDR3 is TGTGCCAGCTCACCCGGGTACAGCGATCAGCCCCAGCATTTT.

The chain uses TRBV6-5 and TRBJ2-1; TRBD2 aligns across 11 bases. The trim removed 6 bases at V and 3 bases at J, leaving 4 bases unmatched. Germline loops: CDR1 MNHEY, CDR2 SVGAGI. The CDR3 extends over 15 amino acids. The CDR3 nucleotides read TGTGCCAGCAGCCCCCTAGCGGGAGGCTACAATGAGCAGTTCTTC. Translation: CASSPLAGGYNEQFF.

The chain joins TRBV7-9 to TRBJ2-7; possibly TRBD2 for D (6 bases). The CDR3 is made up of 14 amino acids. Trimming shortened V by 3 bases and J by 4 bases, and 13 bases separated the two germline ends. Germline V gene lookup returns CDR1 SEHNR and CDR2 FQNEAQ (reference sequence). The CDR3 reads CASSFPGLPYEQYF. The CDR3 DNA sequence: TGTGCCAGCAGCTTCCCTGGACTACCTTACGAGCAGTACTTC.

This chain links TRBV2 with TRBJ2-1; 9 bases fit TRBD1. Germline trimming cut 5 bases from V and 7 bases from J; bases unmatched to any gene: 9. CDR1 and CDR2 (germline): SNHLY, FYNNEI. The length of the CDR3 is 15 residues. The CDR3 sequence: CASSKRDRALNEQFF. CDR3 coding DNA: TGTGCCAGCAGTAAACGGGACAGGGCTCTAAATGAGCAGTTCTTC.

The chain joins TRBV29-1 to TRBJ1-1; the D gene is possibly TRBD1 (5 bases). The CDR3 is 12 residues long. CDR1 is SQVTM, CDR2 ANQGSEA, per germline. V lost 3 bases and J 3 bases, leaving 8 bases between the germline ends. The CDR3 DNA reads TGCAGCGTTGATCAGGGCCACACTGAAGCTTTCTTT. This sequence encodes CSVDQGHTEAFF.

This chain joins TRBV29-1 and TRBJ2-7; D not certain. The CDR3 is 16 amino acids. Germline V CDR1 and CDR2: SQVTM, ANQGSEA. V was cut by 3 bases and J by 3 bases, with 21 bases left in between. The CDR3 DNA is TGCAGCGTTGAGCTAACCGTACCGCACGGCAGCTACGAGCAGTACTTC. Its protein product is CSVELTVPHGSYEQYF.

The genes are TRBV5-1 and TRBJ1-4, with unresolved D. The germline V and J ends were trimmed by 0 bases and 12 bases, with 15 bases remaining between them. This CDR3 comprises 14 residues. The germline V gene encodes CDR1 SGHRS and CDR2 YFSETQ. The CDR3 protein is CASSLDHGLAELFF. As DNA, the CDR3 is TGCGCCAGCAGCTTGGATCATGGGCTTGCGGAACTGTTTTTT.

V is TRBV19 and J is TRBJ1-5; 7 nucleotides line up with TRBD1. J lost 5 bases, V lost 4 bases, and 2 bases had no gene match. The CDR3 contains 13 residues. CDR1 is LNHDA, CDR2 SQIVND, per germline (reference sequence). CDR3 nucleotide sequence: TGTGCCAGTAGTAGACAGGGCGATCAGCCCCAGCATTTT. Translating it yields CASSRQGDQPQHF.

The V and J genes are TRBV4-2 and TRBJ2-1; 9 nucleotides agree with TRBD2. The ends lost 0 bases at V and 8 bases at J; junction bases unmatched: 8. Germline CDR1 LGHNA, CDR2 YNFKEQ. The CDR3 runs 16 residues. CDR3 residues: CASSQDVREGRDEQFF. CDR3 bases: TGTGCCAGCAGCCAAGATGTGCGGGAGGGCCGAGATGAGCAGTTCTTC.

This rearrangement joins TRBV7-3 to TRBJ2-3, with 7 bases aligning to TRBD1. Germline V gene data show CDR1 as SGHTA and CDR2 as FQGTGA. This CDR3 contains 15 residues. The trim removed 5 bases at V and 0 bases at J, leaving 5 bases unmatched. The CDR3 loop is CASSQGGQSTDTQYF. In DNA, the CDR3 is TGTGCCAGCAGCCAAGGGGGACAGAGCACAGATACGCAGTATTTT.

This sequence joins TRBV28 and TRBJ2-1; D is unclear. Trimming removed 3 bases at V and 6 bases at J, with 9 bases between. This CDR3 is 13 amino acids long. CDR1 is MDHEN and CDR2 is SYDVKM in the germline V gene. CDR3 in amino acids: CASSLAGSNEQFF. CDR3 nucleotide sequence: TGTGCCAGCAGTTTGGCAGGAAGCAATGAGCAGTTCTTC.

This chain uses TRBV5-1 with TRBJ1-4; no reliable D call. The CDR3 is 12 residues long. Germline lookup yields CDR1 SGHRS and CDR2 YFSETQ. V gave up 4 bases and J gave up 7 bases, with 8 bases separating them. Written as DNA, the CDR3 is TGCGCCAGCAGCCTGGACGGTGAAAAACTGTTTTTT. Translation: CASSLDGEKLFF. The full variable domain, in which reference TRBV5-1 and TRBJ1-4 provide the parts outside the CDR3, is KAGVTQTPRYLIKTRGQQVTLSCSPISGHRSVSWYQQTPGQGLQFLFEYFSETQRNKGNFPGRFSGRQFSNSRSEMNVSTLELGDSALYLCASSLDGEKLFFGSGTQLSVL.

This clone was picked up a small number of times. The CDR3 coding sequence is TGCGCCAGCAGCTCAGGACTAGCCCCAGATACGCAGTATTTT. Residues: CASSSGLAPDTQYF. The chain is built from TRBV4-1 and TRBJ2-3, with 8 bases that match TRBD2. Germline V CDR1 and CDR2: MGHRA, YSYEKL. J was trimmed by 4 bases and V by 5 bases; bases with no gene match: 5. The CDR3 runs to 14 residues.

The chain combines TRBV27 with TRBJ2-7; D tentatively fits TRBD1 or TRBD2 (5 bases each). Germline assignment: CDR1 MNHEY and CDR2 SMNVEV (reference sequence). The V end was cut by 2 bases, the J end by 5 bases, with 19 bases between. The CDR3 spans 16 residues. Here the CDR3 DNA reads TGTGCCAGCAGTTTACCGATCCGGGACCCCGAGGACGAGCAGTACTTC. Amino acid sequence: CASSLPIRDPEDEQYF.

This clone was detected only a few times. Other DNA sequences within the sample encode an identical CDR3. The chain uses TRBV11-2 and TRBJ1-2, with D uncertain. The germline CDR1 and CDR2 sequences are SGHAT and FQNNGV. This CDR3 comprises 13 residues. Trimming cost V 0 bases and J 7 bases, with 9 bases left between them. CDR3 bases: TGTGCCAGCAGCTTAGAGCCCGGGAGTGGCTACACCTTC. Translating it yields CASSLEPGSGYTF.

This chain joins TRBV5-1 and TRBJ1-5; unclear D gene. The length of the CDR3 is 13 residues. V lost 2 bases and J 0 bases, leaving 3 bases between the germline ends. Germline CDR1 and CDR2: SGHRS and YFSETQ. The CDR3 protein is CASSLNSNQPQHF. The CDR3 coding sequence is TGCGCCAGCAGCTTAAATAGCAATCAGCCCCAGCATTTT.

This chain links TRBV3-1 (or the pseudogene TRBV3-2) with TRBJ1-4; D is uncertain. Trimming took 5 bases from V and 10 from J, leaving 17 bases between them. CDR3 length equals 14 residues. Looked up from germline, CDR1 is LGHDT and CDR2 is YNNKEL (reference sequence). The DNA of the CDR3 is TGTGCCAGCAGCTACCGACGTCCCTCCGGAAAACTGTTTTTT. Encoded protein: CASSYRRPSGKLFF.

The chain links TRBV9 to TRBJ2-1; TRBD2 agrees at 8 bases. Germline V CDR1 and CDR2: SGDLS, YYNGEE. This CDR3 contains 16 residues. Trimming cost V 1 base and J 0 bases; bases outside gene matches: 3. CDR3 sequence (DNA): TGTGCCAGCAGCGTACGGAGCGGGAGCTCCTACAATGAGCAGTTCTTC. It yields the protein CASSVRSGSSYNEQFF.

This chain links TRBV5-1 with TRBJ2-2; either TRBD1 or TRBD2 may supply D (5 bases each). CDR1 is SGHRS, CDR2 YFSETQ, per germline. The CDR3 length is 14 residues. V lost 4 bases, J lost 1 base, and 8 bases lay in between. The CDR3 sequence: CASSGDGNTGELFF. The CDR3 DNA sequence: TGCGCCAGCAGCGGGGACGGGAACACCGGGGAGCTGTTTTTT.